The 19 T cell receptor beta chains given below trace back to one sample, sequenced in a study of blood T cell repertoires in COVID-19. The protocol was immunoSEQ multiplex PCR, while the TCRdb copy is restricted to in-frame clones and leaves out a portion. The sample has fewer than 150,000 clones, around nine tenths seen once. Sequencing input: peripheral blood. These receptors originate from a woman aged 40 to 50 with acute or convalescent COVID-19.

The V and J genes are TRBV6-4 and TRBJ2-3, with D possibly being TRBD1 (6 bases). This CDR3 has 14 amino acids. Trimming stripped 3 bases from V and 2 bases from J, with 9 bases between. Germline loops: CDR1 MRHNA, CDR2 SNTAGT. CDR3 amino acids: CASSEQGYTDTQYF. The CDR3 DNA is TGTGCCAGCAGTGAACAGGGCTACACAGATACGCAGTATTTT.

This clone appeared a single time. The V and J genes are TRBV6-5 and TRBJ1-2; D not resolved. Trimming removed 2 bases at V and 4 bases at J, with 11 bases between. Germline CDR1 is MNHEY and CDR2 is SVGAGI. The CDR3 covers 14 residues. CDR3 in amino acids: CASSYGPGGYGYTF. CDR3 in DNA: TGTGCCAGCAGTTACGGTCCAGGAGGCTATGGCTACACCTTC.

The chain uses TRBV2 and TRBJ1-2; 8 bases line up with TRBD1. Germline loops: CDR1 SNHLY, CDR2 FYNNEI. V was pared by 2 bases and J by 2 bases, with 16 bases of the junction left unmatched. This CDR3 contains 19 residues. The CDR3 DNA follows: TGTGCCAGCAGTGAATGGAGGGGACAGGAGGGGGGTCTAAACTATGGCTACACCTTC. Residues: CASSEWRGQEGGLNYGYTF.

DNA of the CDR3: TGTGCCAGCAGCGGCGGGTCTACTTACTATGGCTACACCTTC. It yields the protein CASSGGSTYYGYTF. The chain combines TRBV9 with TRBJ1-2; D not resolved. CDR1 and CDR2 (germline): SGDLS, YYNGEE. CDR3 length: 14 amino acids. The germline V and J ends were trimmed by 3 bases and 3 bases, with 12 bases remaining between them.

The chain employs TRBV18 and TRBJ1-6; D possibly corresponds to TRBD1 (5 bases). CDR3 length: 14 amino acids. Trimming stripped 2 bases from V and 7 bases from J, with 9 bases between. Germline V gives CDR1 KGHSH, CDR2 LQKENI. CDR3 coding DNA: TGTGCCAGCTCACCAACGACAGTAAATTCACCCCTCCACTTT. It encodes CASSPTTVNSPLHF.

The CDR3 reads CAWSQQVPSYNEQFF. DNA for the CDR3: TGTGCCTGGAGTCAACAGGTCCCCTCCTACAATGAGCAGTTCTTC. V usage is TRBV30 and J usage is TRBJ2-1; TRBD1 might be the D (5 bases). This CDR3 comprises 15 residues. The germline gives CDR1 GTSNPN, CDR2 SVGIG (reference sequence). Trimming stripped 2 bases from V and 0 bases from J, with 11 bases between.

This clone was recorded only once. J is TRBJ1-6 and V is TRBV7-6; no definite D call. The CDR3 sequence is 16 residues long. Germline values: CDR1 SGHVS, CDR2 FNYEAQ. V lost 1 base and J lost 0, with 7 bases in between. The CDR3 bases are TGTGCCAGCAGCTTAGTTCAGGACTCCTATAATTCACCCCTCCACTTT. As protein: CASSLVQDSYNSPLHF.

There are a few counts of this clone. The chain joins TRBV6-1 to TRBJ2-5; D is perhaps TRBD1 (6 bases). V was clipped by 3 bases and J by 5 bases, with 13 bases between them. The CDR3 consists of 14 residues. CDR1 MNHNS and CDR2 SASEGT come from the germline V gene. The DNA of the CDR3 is TGTGCCAGCAGTGACCTACAGGGCGGGGAGACCCAGTACTTC. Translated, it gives CASSDLQGGETQYF.

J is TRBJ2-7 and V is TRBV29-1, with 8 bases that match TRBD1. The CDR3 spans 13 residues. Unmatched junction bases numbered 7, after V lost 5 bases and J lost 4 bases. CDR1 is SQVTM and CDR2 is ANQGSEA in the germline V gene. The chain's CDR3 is CSVFGTGPYEQYF. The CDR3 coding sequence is TGCAGCGTTTTTGGGACAGGACCTTACGAGCAGTACTTC.

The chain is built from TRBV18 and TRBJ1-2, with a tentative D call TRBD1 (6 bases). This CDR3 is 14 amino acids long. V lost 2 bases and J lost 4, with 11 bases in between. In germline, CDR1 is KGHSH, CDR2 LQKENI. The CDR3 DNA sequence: TGTGCCAGCTCACCAGCGGGGGGCGGCTATGGCTACACCTTC. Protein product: CASSPAGGGYGYTF.

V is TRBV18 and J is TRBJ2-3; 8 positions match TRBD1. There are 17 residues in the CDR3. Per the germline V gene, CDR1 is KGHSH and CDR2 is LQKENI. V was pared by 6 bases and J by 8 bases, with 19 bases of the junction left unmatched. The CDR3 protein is CASSTRARGLLNVTQYF. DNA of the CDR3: TGTGCCAGCTCTACCAGGGCCAGGGGGCTTCTAAACGTTACGCAGTATTTT.

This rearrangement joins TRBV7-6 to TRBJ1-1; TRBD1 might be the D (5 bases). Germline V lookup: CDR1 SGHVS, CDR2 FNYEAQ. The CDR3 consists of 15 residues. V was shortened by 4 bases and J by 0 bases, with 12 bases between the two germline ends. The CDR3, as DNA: TGTGCCAGCAGCTCACCTAGGGGTATGAACACTGAAGCTTTCTTT. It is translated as CASSSPRGMNTEAFF.

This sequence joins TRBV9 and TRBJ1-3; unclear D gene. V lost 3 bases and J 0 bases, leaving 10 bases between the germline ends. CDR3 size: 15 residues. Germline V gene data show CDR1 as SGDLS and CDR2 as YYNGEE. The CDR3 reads CASSALRDSGNTIYF. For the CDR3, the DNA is TGTGCCAGCAGCGCTCTTCGGGACTCTGGAAACACCATATATTTT.

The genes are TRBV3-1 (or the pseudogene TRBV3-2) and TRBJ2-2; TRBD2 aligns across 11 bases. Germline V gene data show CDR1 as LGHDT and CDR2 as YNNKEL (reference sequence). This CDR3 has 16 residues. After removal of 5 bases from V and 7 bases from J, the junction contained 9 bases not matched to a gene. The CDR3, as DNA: TGTGCCAGCAGCTATAGCGGGAGGGCCCTAGACGGGGAGCTGTTTTTT. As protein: CASSYSGRALDGELFF.

The CDR3 DNA reads TGTGCCAGCAGCTTAATGGCGGTAGCGGGGTCAAATGAGCAGTTCTTC. Protein sequence: CASSLMAVAGSNEQFF. The rearrangement links TRBV11-2 to TRBJ2-1, with 8 positions matching TRBD2. This CDR3 has 16 residues. The ends lost 2 bases at V and 7 bases at J; junction bases unmatched: 10. Germline assignment: CDR1 SGHAT and CDR2 FQNNGV.

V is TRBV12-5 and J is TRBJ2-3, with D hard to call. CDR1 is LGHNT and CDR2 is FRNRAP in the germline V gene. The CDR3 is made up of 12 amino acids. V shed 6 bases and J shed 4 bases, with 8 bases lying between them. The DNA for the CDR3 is TGTGCTAGTGGCTCACTGGCAGATACGCAGTATTTT. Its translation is CASGSLADTQYF.

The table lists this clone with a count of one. CDR3 loop: CASSLARTNTGNTIYF. The CDR3 DNA is TGTGCCAGCAGCTTAGCGAGGACAAATACTGGAAACACCATATATTTT. The chain is built from TRBV7-2 and TRBJ1-3; a weak D match, TRBD1 (5 bases). The CDR3 loop spans 16 amino acids. V was cut by 0 bases and J by 2 bases, with 11 bases left in between. Germline assignment: CDR1 SGHTA and CDR2 FQGNSA. Filled out from reference TRBV7-2 and TRBJ1-3, the complete variable domain reads GAGVSQSPSNKVTEKGKDVELRCDPISGHTALYWYRQSLGQGLEFLIYFQGNSAPDKSGLPSDRFSAERTGGSVSTLTIQRTQQEDSAVYLCASSLARTNTGNTIYFGEGSWLTVV.

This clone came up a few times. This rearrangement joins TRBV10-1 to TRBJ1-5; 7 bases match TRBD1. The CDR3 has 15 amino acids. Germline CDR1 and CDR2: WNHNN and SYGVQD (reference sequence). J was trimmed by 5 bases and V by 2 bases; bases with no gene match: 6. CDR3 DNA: TGCGCCAGCAGTGAGGCCGGGACAGCAGATCAGCCCCAGCATTTT. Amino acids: CASSEAGTADQPQHF.

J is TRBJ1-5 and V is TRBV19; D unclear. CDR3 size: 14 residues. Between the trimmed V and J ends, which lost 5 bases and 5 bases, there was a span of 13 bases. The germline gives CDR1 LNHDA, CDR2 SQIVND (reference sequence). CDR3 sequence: CASSSEGNYQPQHF. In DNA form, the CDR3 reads TGTGCCAGTAGTTCGGAGGGTAACTATCAGCCCCAGCATTTT.